This T cell receptor (beta chain) was observed in a study of T cells after yellow fever vaccination. Study-level background: Preparing low-cell-number fractions relied on SMART-Seq v4 Ultra Low Input. General study results and limits: Among all clonotypes, a small share was observed in both CD4 and CD8 compartments.

The CDR3 has 15 amino acids. Trimming took 4 bases from V and 5 from J; bases not matched to a gene: 6. The V gene's germline CDR1 is ENHRY and CDR2 SYGVKD. Points on this clonotype: The antigen is undetermined.

Researchers made TCR cDNA using 5'RACE template switching, and this step added a universal primer site and UMIs. TCRdb redid the calling of the 5' RACE reads with MiXCR, one entry per CDR3 protein. The table includes some 500,000 distinct CDR3 sequences, roughly 13% detected once. Sequenced here: PBMCs, sampled on the day of the yellow fever booster vaccination. This clonotype originated in a man aged 30-40 years who received the YFV17D yellow fever vaccine. This sequence joins TRBV10-3 and TRBJ2-2; 8 bases map to TRBD1. CDR3 in DNA: TGTGCCATCAGTGCGAGTCAGGGGGCGACCGGGGAGCTGTTTTTT. Residues: CAISASQGATGELFF.